These 3 T cell receptor beta chains were all obtained from the same sample, sequenced in a study of T cells in Graves' hyperthyroidism and ophthalmopathy. It was RNA transcripts that yielded the amplified TCR beta CDR3 regions. HTBI primers were the set used in a first-round RT-PCR of the TCR CDR3. In TCRdb, the multiplex PCR reads were re-called with MiXCR into one record per CDR3 protein. The sample yields 650,000 to 750,000 distinct CDR3 sequences, roughly 15% seen once. The sequenced sample consisted of blood. Source of these receptors: a woman aged 18-29 years with Graves' hyperthyroidism.

The chain joins TRBV28 to TRBJ2-5; 14 bases align to TRBD2. Unmatched junction bases numbered 13, after V lost 3 bases and J lost 4 bases. This CDR3 contains 19 residues. Germline CDR1 is MDHEN and CDR2 is SYDVKM. For the CDR3, the DNA is TGTGCCAGCAGTTTCCGGCTCCGACTAGCGGGAGGGGGCCGAGAGACCCAGTACTTC. It encodes CASSFRLRLAGGGRETQYF.

The rearrangement joins TRBV6-1 to TRBJ2-1, with 11 bases matching TRBD2. Germline V gene lookup returns CDR1 MNHNS and CDR2 SASEGT. The CDR3 extends over 12 amino acids. The V and J ends lost 6 bases and 10 bases, in that order; junction bases with no gene match: 2. The chain's CDR3 is CASSRLAGEQFF. The CDR3 DNA reads TGTGCCAGCAGCAGACTAGCGGGGGAGCAGTTCTTC.

The rearrangement joins TRBV7-2 to TRBJ2-5; D unresolved. V was cut by 1 base and J by 6 bases, with 12 bases left in between. CDR3 length equals 14 residues. Per germline, CDR1 SGHTA and CDR2 FQGNSA. CDR3 protein: CASSLGPVAQTQYF. The CDR3 region has the DNA TGTGCCAGCAGCTTAGGCCCAGTGGCGCAGACCCAGTACTTC.